Shown below are 17 T cell receptor beta chains from a single sample sequenced in a study of T-cell reconstitution after alpha-beta-depleted transplantation in children. During its preparation, the TCRbeta library received unique molecular identifiers. TCRdb ran MiXCR on the PCR reads and lists one entry per CDR3 protein. The repertoire consists of nearly 550,000 distinct CDR3 sequences, with around 18% occurring once and the leading ten covering more than 2.5%. The specimen was PBMCs from the stem cell graft donor, collected from the stem cell graft. The source of these receptors is a human donor who donated a stem cell graft to a child with acute lymphoblastic leukemia.

In this sample, this clonotype turned up a few times. The chain recombines TRBV29-1 with TRBJ2-1, with 8 positions matching TRBD2. CDR3 length: 14 amino acids. V lost 1 base and J lost 3; bases outside the gene matches: 2. Per the germline V gene, CDR1 is SQVTM and CDR2 is ANQGSEA. The CDR3 loop reads CSVEGLAFYNEQFF. DNA of the CDR3: TGCAGCGTTGAAGGACTAGCGTTCTACAATGAGCAGTTCTTC.

The gene calls are TRBV11-2 and TRBJ2-7, with D possibly matching TRBD2 (6 bases). V was trimmed by 3 bases and J by 2 bases, leaving 23 bases between them. The CDR3 length is 18 residues. Germline lookup yields CDR1 SGHAT and CDR2 FQNNGV. The CDR3 loop is CASSLDSGAGSLTYEQYF. The CDR3, as DNA: TGTGCCAGCAGCTTGGATAGTGGGGCGGGGTCCCTAACCTACGAGCAGTACTTC.

In regard to this clonotype: The junction departs from the called germline gene at one end, perhaps through a read error. V is TRBV7-7 and J is TRBJ2-3; maybe TRBD1 (6 bases). The CDR3 length is 17 residues. Germline V gene data show CDR1 as SSHAT and CDR2 as FNYEAQ (reference sequence). The DNA for the CDR3 is TGTGCCACCAGCTTTGGGGGCACAAACCGACCGGGAGATACGCAGTATTTT. Its protein is CATSFGGTNRPGDTQYF.

This clonotype was detected only a few times. The chain links TRBV27 to TRBJ1-2; TRBD1 might be the D (6 bases). This CDR3 spans 16 amino acids. Looked up from germline, CDR1 is MNHEY and CDR2 is SMNVEV (reference sequence). V lost 5 bases, J lost 5 bases, and 21 bases lay in between. The CDR3 reads CASSPGVDPLYYGYTF. The CDR3 DNA follows: TGTGCCAGCAGTCCAGGGGTTGACCCCCTCTATTATGGCTACACCTTC.

Only a few counts were recorded for this clonotype. This chain joins TRBV12-3 or TRBV12-4 and TRBJ2-1; 9 nucleotides align to TRBD2. CDR3 size: 18 residues. The V segment lost 3 bases and the J segment 3 bases; nucleotides outside the gene matches: 12. The CDR3 sequence is CASSFRGGSSGNYNEQFF. CDR3 DNA: TGTGCCAGCAGTTTTAGAGGGGGTTCTAGCGGGAACTACAATGAGCAGTTCTTC.

This clonotype has more than one count but fewer than ten. The J gene is TRBJ2-7, the V gene TRBV7-2; D might be TRBD1 or TRBD2, each matching 7 bases. CDR1 and CDR2 (germline): SGHTA, FQGNSA. This CDR3 contains 15 residues. The germline V and J ends were trimmed by 5 bases and 4 bases, with 18 bases remaining between them. The CDR3: CASSRGGGQFYEQYF. CDR3 in DNA: TGTGCCAGCAGCCGCGGCGGGGGACAGTTTTACGAGCAGTACTTC. The full variable domain, its missing parts supplied by reference TRBV7-2 and TRBJ2-7, is GAGVSQSPSNKVTEKGKDVELRCDPISGHTALYWYRQSLGQGLEFLIYFQGNSAPDKSGLPSDRFSAERTGGSVSTLTIQRTQQEDSAVYLCASSRGGGQFYEQYFGPGTRLTVT.

The chain combines TRBV5-1 with TRBJ2-3, with 12 bases lining up with TRBD2. The CDR3 consists of 19 residues. Losses at the gene ends were 2 bases for V and 0 bases for J; bases not matched to a gene: 10. CDR1 is SGHRS and CDR2 is YFSETQ in the germline V gene. In nucleotides, the CDR3 is TGCGCCAGCAGCTTCAACCTAGCGGGAGGGTCCTCTAGCACAGATACGCAGTATTTT. Protein product: CASSFNLAGGSSSTDTQYF.

The J gene is TRBJ2-1, the V gene TRBV3-1; no firm D call. This CDR3 has 16 amino acids. CDR1 is LGHDT, CDR2 YNNKEL, per germline (reference sequence). V was trimmed by 3 bases and J by 7 bases, leaving 19 bases between them. CDR3 loop: CASSQGSTHTRNEQFF. CDR3 sequence (DNA): TGTGCCAGCAGCCAGGGGTCAACGCACACACGAAATGAGCAGTTCTTC.

DNA for the CDR3: TGTGCCAGCAGCTCCGACAGGGTCACGGCCGGCTACACCTTC. Translated, it gives CASSSDRVTAGYTF. V gene TRBV7-8 combines with J gene TRBJ1-2; 7 bases agree with TRBD1. CDR1 and CDR2 (germline): SGHVS, FQNEAQ. With 4 bases clipped from V and 8 bases from J, the junction kept 10 bases outside the gene matches. CDR3 length: 14 amino acids. Filled out from reference TRBV7-8 and TRBJ1-2, the complete variable domain reads GAGVSQSPRYKVAKRGQDVALRCDPISGHVSLFWYQQALGQGPEFLTYFQNEAQLDKSGLPSDRFFAERPEGSVSTLKIQRTQQEDSAVYLCASSSDRVTAGYTFGSGTRLTVV.

The table lists this clonotype with many counts. The chain carries TRBV29-1 and TRBJ2-1; a weak D match, TRBD2 (6 bases). Per germline, CDR1 SQVTM and CDR2 ANQGSEA. V dropped 4 bases and J dropped 15 bases, with 10 bases sitting between them. The CDR3 loop spans 9 amino acids. CDR3 region: CSVGVEGFF. The CDR3 DNA sequence: TGCAGCGTTGGGGTGGAGGGGTTCTTC.

This clonotype turned up a few times. The rearrangement joins TRBV2 to TRBJ2-2; 9 bases are shared with TRBD1. This CDR3 has 15 amino acids. V gave up 6 bases and J gave up 4 bases; unmatched junction bases: 6. Looked up from germline, CDR1 is SNHLY and CDR2 is FYNNEI. The chain's CDR3 is CASRPQGAITGELFF. CDR3 DNA sequence: TGTGCCAGCAGACCACAGGGGGCGATCACCGGGGAGCTGTTTTTT.

This clonotype appeared many times. The genes are TRBV12-3 or TRBV12-4 and TRBJ2-7, with 9 positions matching TRBD2. The CDR3 loop spans 13 amino acids. V shed 6 bases and J 3 bases; nucleotides not matched to a gene: 3. CDR3: CASSASGIYEQYF. CDR3 nucleotides: TGTGCCAGCAGCGCTAGCGGGATCTACGAGCAGTACTTC.

This clonotype was detected only a few times. This chain links TRBV9 with TRBJ2-3, with TRBD2 identical over 7 bases. The germline V gene has CDR1 SGDLS and CDR2 YYNGEE. The V and J ends lost 0 bases and 2 bases, in that order; junction bases with no gene match: 9. This CDR3 region has 17 residues. The CDR3 region has the DNA TGTGCCAGCAGCGTAGGCTGGTCTAGCGGCCCCACAGATACGCAGTATTTT. Translating it yields CASSVGWSSGPTDTQYF.

The chain has TRBV21-1 and TRBJ1-5. TRBV21-1 is given as a pseudogene. This CDR3 region has 15 residues. The CDR3 protein is CASSKAGGGNQPQHF. CDR3 nucleotides: TGTGCCAGCAGCAAAGCAGGAGGAGGCAATCAGCCCCAGCATTTT.

The chain links TRBV7-6 to TRBJ2-7; D is unresolved. CDR3 length: 13 amino acids. Germline V gene data show CDR1 as SGHVS and CDR2 as FNYEAQ. V lost 2 bases, J lost 5 bases, and 10 bases lay in between. CDR3 sequence: CASSLLRSDEQYF. The CDR3 region has the DNA TGTGCCAGCAGCTTACTGAGGTCGGACGAGCAGTACTTC.

The V gene is TRBV15, the J gene TRBJ2-1; D may be TRBD1 (6 bases). V dropped 5 bases and J dropped 4 bases, with 12 bases sitting between them. Germline V gene lookup returns CDR1 LNHNV and CDR2 YYDKDF (reference sequence). CDR3 length: 14 residues. CDR3 protein: CATSVGGFYNEQFF. CDR3 nucleotides: TGTGCCACCAGCGTAGGGGGATTTTACAATGAGCAGTTCTTC. The whole variable domain, filled in from reference TRBV15 and TRBJ2-1, reads DAMVIQNPRYQVTQFGKPVTLSCSQTLNHNVMYWYQQKSSQAPKLLFHYYDKDFNNEADTPDNFQSRRPNTSFCFLDIRSPGLGDTAMYLCATSVGGFYNEQFFGPGTRLTVL.

The sample holds a few counts of this clonotype. This sequence joins TRBV6-6 and TRBJ2-5; 8 positions match TRBD1. The trim removed 7 bases at V and 3 bases at J, leaving 4 bases unmatched. The V gene's germline CDR1 is MNHNY and CDR2 SVGAGI (reference sequence). The CDR3 has 13 amino acids. The CDR3 here is CASTHRGKETQYF. CDR3 sequence (DNA): TGTGCCAGCACCCACAGGGGGAAAGAGACCCAGTACTTC.